This T cell receptor beta chain appears in the sequencing data of a study of monozygotic twins with inflammatory bowel disease. Points from the study as a whole: TCRbeta inverse Simpson diversity was decreased in IBD patients versus healthy co-twins.

Used for each TCR library was roughly 3,700 ng of total RNA. One entry per CDR3 protein, without DNA, is what TCRdb gives after re-calling the 5' RACE reads. The sample table includes roughly 100,000 distinct CDR3 sequences. Turning to this clonotype: Its target is unknown.

Every donor provided one blood sample measuring around 2.4 ml. T cells were not sorted, and total RNA was isolated straight from whole blood. This CDR3 has 13 residues. Germline V gene lookup returns CDR1 GTSNPN and CDR2 SVGIG (reference sequence). The chain uses TRBV30 and TRBJ2-3. This sequence originates from a human donor with ulcerative colitis or Crohn's disease, or a healthy co-twin of an affected twin (not recorded which). The sample was blood. The CDR3 spells CAWSRQSTDTQYF.